The source of this T cell receptor beta chain is a study of blood T cell repertoires in COVID-19. In the authors' methods: Nucleated cell counts were estimated from reference gene primer amplification. The assay was immunoSEQ multiplex PCR, and TCRdb's table has in-frame clones only and misses some. For V, J and clone size, that table is used; D and trimming come from the DNA. The sample lists about 390,000 clones; 80% to 90% were seen once. Each participant's cohort was designated according to participant-reported clinical history. This receptor was identified in a woman between 45 and 60 years old who had recovered from COVID-19. Sequencing input: PBMCs or T cells enriched from blood (not recorded which).

CDR3 sequence reads: CASSPTSGFDGYTF. In nucleotides, the CDR3 is TGTGCCAGCTCACCCACCAGCGGATTTGATGGCTACACCTTC. V usage is TRBV18 and J usage is TRBJ1-2; the D is unclear. This CDR3 is built from 14 residues. V was clipped by 3 bases and J by 6 bases, with 14 bases between them. Germline V lookup: CDR1 KGHSH, CDR2 LQKENI.